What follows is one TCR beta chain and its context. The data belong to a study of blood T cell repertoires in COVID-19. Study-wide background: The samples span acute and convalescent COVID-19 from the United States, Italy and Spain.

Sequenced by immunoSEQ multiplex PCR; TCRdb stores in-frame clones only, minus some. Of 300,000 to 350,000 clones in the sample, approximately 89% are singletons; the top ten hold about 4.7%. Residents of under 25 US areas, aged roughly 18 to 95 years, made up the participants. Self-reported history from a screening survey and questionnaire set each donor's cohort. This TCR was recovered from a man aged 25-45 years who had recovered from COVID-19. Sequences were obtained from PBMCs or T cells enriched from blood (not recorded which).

CDR3 DNA sequence: TGTGCCAGCTCACCTCGGACAGGGGGCACTGAAGCTTTCTTT. Translating gives CASSPRTGGTEAFF. V and J are TRBV18 and TRBJ1-1; 10 bases are a match to TRBD1. The germline V gene has CDR1 KGHSH and CDR2 LQKENI. Trimming took 3 bases from V and 4 from J; bases not matched to a gene: 2. CDR3 length: 14 residues.